One sample yielded the 9 T cell receptor beta chains listed below, sequenced in a study of T cell changes during pregnancy in multiple sclerosis. Assay used: immunoSEQ multiplex PCR; TCRdb lists only in-frame clones, some missing. The profile covers 30,000 to 45,000 clones, with more than 80% appearing a single time and 0.43% taken by the ten largest. Specimen: CD4+ T cells from peripheral blood mononuclear cells, collected in the third trimester of pregnancy. The receptors stem from a female donor with multiple sclerosis, enrolled in a pregnancy study.

The V and J genes are TRBV5-6 and TRBJ1-2; D is perhaps TRBD1 (5 bases). Germline CDR1 reads SGHDT; CDR2 reads YYEEEE. V was pared by 0 bases and J by 2 bases, with 5 bases between. This CDR3 is built from 13 residues. CDR3 region: CASSLGQNYGYTF. CDR3 DNA: TGTGCCAGCAGCTTGGGACAGAACTATGGCTACACCTTC.

This chain links TRBV5-1 with TRBJ2-7; D may be TRBD1 (6 bases). Germline V gene lookup returns CDR1 SGHRS and CDR2 YFSETQ. The V end lost 4 bases, the J end lost 5 bases, and 16 bases lay between the germline ends. The CDR3 has 14 residues. DNA of the CDR3: TGCGCCAGCAGCACAGGACAGCTTGGGAACGAGCAGTACTTC. Its protein is CASSTGQLGNEQYF.

V usage is TRBV27 and J usage is TRBJ2-6, with D perhaps TRBD2 (5 bases). Trimming took off 7 bases at V and 0 bases at J, with 16 bases between the two ends. The CDR3 has 17 residues. Germline V gene lookup returns CDR1 MNHEY and CDR2 SMNVEV (reference sequence). The CDR3 loop reads CASKSQLAVSGANVLTF. The CDR3 DNA sequence: TGTGCCAGCAAAAGCCAGCTAGCTGTCTCTGGGGCCAACGTCCTGACTTTC.

The chain uses TRBV6-5 and TRBJ2-7, with D maybe TRBD2 (5 bases). This CDR3 has 15 residues. V lost 2 bases, J lost 2 bases, and 13 bases lay in between. The germline gives CDR1 MNHEY, CDR2 SVGAGI. The CDR3 DNA sequence: TGTGCCAGCAGTTACGACGCGGGTTCGACCTACGAGCAGTACTTC. As protein: CASSYDAGSTYEQYF.

This chain joins TRBV5-1 and TRBJ2-7; D possibly corresponds to TRBD2 (5 bases). The germline V gene has CDR1 SGHRS and CDR2 YFSETQ. The V end lost 0 bases, the J end lost 3 bases, and 10 bases lay between the germline ends. The CDR3 consists of 14 residues. The CDR3 is CASSLDGKGYEQYF. In nucleotides, the CDR3 is TGCGCCAGCAGCTTGGACGGGAAGGGCTACGAGCAGTACTTC.

CDR3 loop: CASSLDGGGEQFF. For the CDR3, the DNA is TGCGCCAGCAGCTTGGATGGGGGGGGTGAGCAGTTCTTC. The chain is built from TRBV5-1 and TRBJ2-1, with TRBD2 matching over 7 bases. In germline, CDR1 is SGHRS, CDR2 YFSETQ. The length of the CDR3 is 13 residues. J lost 9 bases, V lost 0 bases, and 3 bases had no gene match.

This sequence joins TRBV30 and TRBJ1-4, with D tentatively TRBD1 (5 bases). This CDR3 spans 14 amino acids. The ends were cut back, 4 bases at V and 0 bases at J, with 9 bases in the middle. Looked up from germline, CDR1 is GTSNPN and CDR2 is SVGIG (reference sequence). CDR3 region: CAWMGGATNEKLFF. The CDR3 DNA is TGTGCCTGGATGGGGGGTGCAACTAATGAAAAACTGTTTTTT.

The V gene is TRBV2, the J gene TRBJ2-1; 9 nucleotides line up with TRBD2. Germline CDR1 and CDR2: SNHLY and FYNNEI. V lost 10 bases to trimming and J lost 10 bases; unmatched junction nucleotides: 14. This CDR3 is 14 amino acids long. In nucleotides, the CDR3 is TGTGCCATCCTGTCGGGCGGGAGGGCTGGGGAGCAGTTCTTC. This translates into CAILSGGRAGEQFF.

The chain combines TRBV7-2 with TRBJ2-7; 9 bases map to TRBD1. The junction had 7 bases not matched to a gene; V was cut back by 8 bases and J by 5 bases. Germline loops: CDR1 SGHTA, CDR2 FQGNSA. CDR3 length equals 13 residues. As DNA, the CDR3 is TGTGCCAGCTCCCGGGACAGGGCTGACGAGCAGTACTTC. Its translation is CASSRDRADEQYF.